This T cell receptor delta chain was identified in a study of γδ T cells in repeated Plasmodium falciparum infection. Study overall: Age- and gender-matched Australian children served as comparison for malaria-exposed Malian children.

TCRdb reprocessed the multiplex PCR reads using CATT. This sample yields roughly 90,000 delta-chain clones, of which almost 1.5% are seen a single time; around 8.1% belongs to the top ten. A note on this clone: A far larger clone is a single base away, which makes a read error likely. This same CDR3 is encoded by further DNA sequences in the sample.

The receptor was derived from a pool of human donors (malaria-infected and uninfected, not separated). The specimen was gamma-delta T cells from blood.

The CDR3 region has the DNA TGTGCCTGTGACGTGCTGGGGGACACCCGACAGATGTTTTTC. Translated, it gives CACDVLGDTRQMFF. V gene TRDV2 combines with J gene TRDJ3; the D is unclear. TCRdb records no J gene; here it was assigned by comparing the DNA to germline. The germline V and J ends were trimmed by 3 bases and 5 bases, with 7 bases remaining between them. The CDR3 runs 14 residues. Germline lookup yields CDR1 GEAIGNYY and CDR2 EKD.